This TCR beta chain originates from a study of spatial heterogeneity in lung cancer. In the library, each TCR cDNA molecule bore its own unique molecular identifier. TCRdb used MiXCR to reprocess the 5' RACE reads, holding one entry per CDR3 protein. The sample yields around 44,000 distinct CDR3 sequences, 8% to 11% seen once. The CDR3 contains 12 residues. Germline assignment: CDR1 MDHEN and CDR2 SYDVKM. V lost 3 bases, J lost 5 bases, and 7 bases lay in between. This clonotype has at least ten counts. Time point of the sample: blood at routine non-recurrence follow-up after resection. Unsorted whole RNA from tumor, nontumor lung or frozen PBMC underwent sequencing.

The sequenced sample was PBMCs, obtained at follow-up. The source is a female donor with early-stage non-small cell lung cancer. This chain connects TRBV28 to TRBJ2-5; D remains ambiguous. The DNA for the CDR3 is TGTGCCAGCAGTTTTAGGGTGGAGACCCAGTACTTC. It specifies CASSFRVETQYF.